Below are 24 T cell receptor beta chains sequenced from a single sample in a study of human T cells and chemical hapten exposure. MiXCR, applied by TCRdb to the RACE reads, yields one record per CDR3 protein. Here the sample spans over 300,000 distinct CDR3 sequences, 4.5% to 5.5% being singletons. Time point noted: pre-sensitization, week 0. Described treatment: therapeutic diphenylcyclopropenone sensitization with weekly scalp DPC. The sequencing used whole blood, collected in connection with sensitization to the hapten diphenylcyclopropenone (DPC). The receptor source for this set is a woman aged 50 to 60 with alopecia areata. Some clones in this sample may be carry-over from other donors' samples.

This clonotype was counted only a few times. V and J are TRBV12-5 and TRBJ1-1; 7 positions agree with TRBD1. Germline V lookup: CDR1 LGHNT, CDR2 FRNRAP. J lost 4 bases, V lost 5 bases, and 7 bases had no gene match. The CDR3 consists of 14 residues. CDR3 in DNA: TGTGCTAGTGGTGCAGGGGGGCTGGGCACTGAAGCTTTCTTT. Protein product: CASGAGGLGTEAFF. Full variable domain (rest looked up from reference TRBV12-5 and TRBJ1-1): DARVTQTPRHKVTEMGQEVTMRCQPILGHNTVFWYRQTMMQGLELLAYFRNRAPLDDSGMPKDRFSAEMPDATLATLKIQPSEPRDSAVYFCASGAGGLGTEAFFGQGTRLTVV.

This clonotype was seen ten or more times. The rearrangement joins TRBV29-1 to TRBJ2-7; D might be TRBD1 or TRBD2, each matching 7 bases. V gave up 0 bases and J gave up 3 bases, with 15 bases separating them. Looked up from germline, CDR1 is SQVTM and CDR2 is ANQGSEA. CDR3 size: 15 residues. Here the CDR3 reads CSVEERQGGHYEQYF. CDR3 DNA: TGCAGCGTTGAAGAGCGACAGGGAGGGCACTACGAGCAGTACTTC.

The J gene is TRBJ2-1, the V gene TRBV14; possible D gene TRBD2, 6 bases. Germline CDR1 reads SGHDN; CDR2 reads FVKESK. Trimming removed 4 bases at V and 8 bases at J, with 12 bases between. This CDR3 has 13 residues. The CDR3 DNA reads as TGTGCCAGCAGCCGCGGGGCGTTCGATGAGCAGTTCTTC. This sequence encodes CASSRGAFDEQFF.

The chain carries TRBV10-2 and TRBJ1-2; D unresolved. The CDR3 has 12 residues. CDR1 WSHSY and CDR2 SAAADI come from the germline V gene. V gave up 6 bases and J gave up 2 bases, with 7 bases separating them. Written as DNA, the CDR3 is TGCGCCAGCAGGGAGGGAAACTATGGCTACACCTTC. This codes for CASREGNYGYTF.

This clonotype was seen many times. The chain employs TRBV2 and TRBJ2-7; 7 nucleotides line up with TRBD1. This CDR3 has 13 amino acids. Trimming cost V 10 bases and J 2 bases; bases outside gene matches: 8. Looked up from germline, CDR1 is SNHLY and CDR2 is FYNNEI. The CDR3 DNA reads TGTGCCACCGCGTGGGACAGTACCTACGAGCAGTACTTC. This gives the protein CATAWDSTYEQYF.

This clonotype was observed at least ten times. The genes are TRBV2 and TRBJ2-3; D is unclear. CDR3 length: 14 amino acids. Trimming pared 7 bases from V and 0 bases from J, leaving 11 bases between. Germline values: CDR1 SNHLY, CDR2 FYNNEI. DNA for the CDR3: TGTGCCAGCACCCCACCCGACAGCACAGATACGCAGTATTTT. It encodes CASTPPDSTDTQYF.

This clonotype was counted at least ten times. The CDR3: CASSLSGLGNEQFF. The CDR3 bases are TGTGCCAGCAGCCTCTCCGGGCTAGGGAATGAGCAGTTCTTC. The gene calls are TRBV3-1 and TRBJ2-1; D gene unclear. The CDR3 loop spans 14 amino acids. Germline CDR1 is LGHDT and CDR2 is YNNKEL (reference sequence). V was cut by 4 bases and J by 7 bases, with 14 bases left in between.

This clonotype was found a few times. V usage is TRBV29-1 and J usage is TRBJ2-3, with D perhaps assigned TRBD1 or TRBD2 (6 bases each). Trimming took off 4 bases at V and 1 base at J, with 15 bases between the two ends. Germline V CDR1 and CDR2: SQVTM, ANQGSEA. The CDR3 sequence is 15 residues long. This CDR3 reads CSVVFGGGGTDTQYF. The CDR3 nucleotides are TGCAGCGTTGTTTTCGGAGGGGGTGGCACAGATACGCAGTATTTT.

This clonotype came up many times. The chain employs TRBV7-6 and TRBJ2-1, with TRBD2 identical over 10 bases. The CDR3 covers 15 residues. Germline V lookup: CDR1 SGHVS, CDR2 FNYEAQ. Trimming at V came to 1 base and at J to 7 bases, leaving 4 bases not matched to a gene. This chain's CDR3 is CASSLGGLAWNEQFF. DNA of the CDR3: TGTGCCAGCAGCTTAGGGGGACTAGCGTGGAATGAGCAGTTCTTC.

This clonotype was observed a handful of times. CDR3 loop: CASSISRELFF. DNA of the CDR3: TGTGCCAGCAGCATTAGCAGAGAACTGTTTTTT. J is TRBJ1-4 and V is TRBV12-3 or TRBV12-4; D ambiguous. The length of the CDR3 is 11 residues. V was shortened by 6 bases and J by 12 bases, with 11 bases between the two germline ends.

This clonotype has a handful of counts. This sequence joins TRBV28 and TRBJ1-1; D might be TRBD1 (5 bases). CDR1 and CDR2 from the germline V gene are MDHEN and SYDVKM. V was clipped by 2 bases and J by 5 bases, with 12 bases between them. The CDR3 runs 14 residues. CDR3 nucleotides: TGTGCCAGCAGTTTAAACCGCGGGACGACTGAAGCTTTCTTT. Its translation: CASSLNRGTTEAFF. The full variable domain, rest sourced from reference TRBV28 and TRBJ1-1, is DVKVTQSSRYLVKRTGEKVFLECVQDMDHENMFWYRQDPGLGLRLIYFSYDVKMKEKGDIPEGYSVSREKKERFSLILESASTNQTSMYLCASSLNRGTTEAFFGQGTRLTVV.

There are many counts of this clonotype. This chain joins TRBV5-5 and TRBJ1-5; 7 bases fit TRBD1. From germline, CDR1 is SGHKS and CDR2 YYEKEE (reference sequence). This CDR3 has 19 residues. J was trimmed by 3 bases and V by 4 bases; bases with no gene match: 19. CDR3 region: CASSREVRTGQRDNQPQHF. The CDR3 nucleotides are TGTGCCAGCAGCCGGGAGGTTCGGACAGGCCAACGGGACAATCAGCCCCAGCATTTT.

In this sample, this clonotype turned up a few times. The junction does not match germline at one end; this may be a read error. The J gene is TRBJ2-5, the V gene TRBV7-2; 8 bases agree with TRBD2. The CDR3 sequence is 15 residues long. Per germline, CDR1 SGHTA and CDR2 FQGNSA. The CDR3 loop is CASSPSGLNHETQYF. CDR3 nucleotides: TGTGCCAGCAGCCCTAGCGGGCTGAACCATGAGACCCAGTACTTC.

This chain connects TRBV13 to TRBJ2-7; D ambiguous. Deletions cut 5 bases from V and 7 bases from J, with 12 bases between. Germline CDR1 is PRHDT and CDR2 is FYEKMQ (reference sequence). The CDR3 loop spans 12 amino acids. CDR3 coding DNA: TGTGCCAGCAGCCCCTCCCGAACTGAGCAGTACTTC. Translation: CASSPSRTEQYF.

Many counts were recorded for this clonotype. The chain carries TRBV5-1 and TRBJ1-4; D is undetermined. The V end was cut by 2 bases, the J end by 5 bases, with 10 bases between. The V gene's germline CDR1 is SGHRS and CDR2 YFSETQ. This CDR3 spans 14 amino acids. DNA for the CDR3: TGCGCCAGCAGCTTCGGCGAAACCAATGAAAAACTGTTTTTT. Amino acids: CASSFGETNEKLFF.

This clonotype appeared a few times. The J gene is TRBJ1-5, the V gene TRBV6-5; D is possibly TRBD1 (5 bases). Germline CDR1 reads MNHEY; CDR2 reads SVGAGI. There are 14 residues in the CDR3. Trimming cost V 2 bases and J 4 bases, with 9 bases left between them. CDR3 residues: CASSYRAGNQPQHF. Here the CDR3 DNA reads TGTGCCAGCAGTTACAGGGCAGGGAATCAGCCCCAGCATTTT.

V gene TRBV5-1 combines with J gene TRBJ2-1; 7 bases map to TRBD2. The CDR3 has 18 amino acids. Per germline, CDR1 SGHRS and CDR2 YFSETQ. J gave up 0 bases and V 0 bases, and 9 bases lay outside the gene matches. CDR3 sequence (DNA): TGCGCCAGCAGCTTGGTCCCTCGGGAGGCAGGCTCCTACAATGAGCAGTTCTTC. Protein sequence: CASSLVPREAGSYNEQFF. The full variable domain, in which reference TRBV5-1 and TRBJ2-1 provide the parts outside the CDR3, is KAGVTQTPRYLIKTRGQQVTLSCSPISGHRSVSWYQQTPGQGLQFLFEYFSETQRNKGNFPGRFSGRQFSNSRSEMNVSTLELGDSALYLCASSLVPREAGSYNEQFFGPGTRLTVL.

This clonotype has only a few counts. J is TRBJ1-1 and V is TRBV4-1; D perhaps matches TRBD1 (5 bases). Germline values: CDR1 MGHRA, CDR2 YSYEKL. The V end was cut by 6 bases, the J end by 4 bases, with 12 bases between. The CDR3 is 13 residues long. This CDR3 reads CASRLIGGTEAFF. CDR3 DNA sequence: TGCGCCAGCAGGCTGATTGGGGGCACTGAAGCTTTCTTT.

This clonotype has a count of ten or more. The chain employs TRBV7-9 and TRBJ2-6; 7 bases match TRBD1. The V gene's germline CDR1 is SEHNR and CDR2 FQNEAQ (reference sequence). Trimming removed 1 base from V and 4 bases from J; junction bases left unmatched: 4. The CDR3 is made up of 16 amino acids. The CDR3 DNA sequence: TGTGCCAGCAGCTTAGGACAGGGTTCCGGGGCCAACGTCCTGACTTTC. Translated, it gives CASSLGQGSGANVLTF.

The V gene is TRBV7-9, the J gene TRBJ1-1; no definite D call. The ends were cut back, 5 bases at V and 5 bases at J, with 9 bases in the middle. Germline loops: CDR1 SEHNR, CDR2 FQNEAQ (reference sequence). CDR3 length equals 12 residues. CDR3 DNA: TGTGCCAGCAGCGGGAGGGAGACTGAAGCTTTCTTT. Amino acid sequence: CASSGRETEAFF.

This chain uses TRBV12-3 or TRBV12-4 with TRBJ2-2; no clear D. This CDR3 region has 14 residues. The germline V and J ends were trimmed by 2 bases and 6 bases, with 10 bases remaining between them. The CDR3 loop reads CASSLKGSAGELFF. Written as DNA, the CDR3 is TGTGCCAGCAGTTTAAAAGGTTCGGCCGGGGAGCTGTTTTTT.

The sample holds a few counts of this clonotype. The junction departs from the called germline gene at one end, perhaps through a read error. The V gene is TRBV29-1, the J gene TRBJ1-3; D ambiguous. Germline CDR1 is SQVTM and CDR2 is ANQGSEA. This CDR3 is 12 amino acids long. The CDR3 DNA is TGCAGCGTTGGAATTGCTGGGAACACCATATATTTT. The encoded protein is CSVGIAGNTIYF.

This clonotype has more than one count but fewer than ten. The chain is built from TRBV12-3 or TRBV12-4 and TRBJ1-3; D gene uncertain. The V end lost 4 bases, the J end lost 0 bases, and 10 bases lay between the germline ends. The CDR3 is 15 amino acids. CDR3 sequence reads: CASSSRTFSGNTIYF. CDR3 in DNA: TGTGCCAGCAGTTCCCGGACTTTCTCTGGAAACACCATATATTTT.

This clonotype was observed many times. V is TRBV5-1 and J is TRBJ2-7, with D unresolved. Looked up from germline, CDR1 is SGHRS and CDR2 is YFSETQ. V was pared by 0 bases and J by 2 bases, with 6 bases between. This CDR3 spans 13 amino acids. This chain's CDR3 is CASSLADTYEQYF. The CDR3, as DNA: TGCGCCAGCAGCTTGGCTGACACCTACGAGCAGTACTTC.